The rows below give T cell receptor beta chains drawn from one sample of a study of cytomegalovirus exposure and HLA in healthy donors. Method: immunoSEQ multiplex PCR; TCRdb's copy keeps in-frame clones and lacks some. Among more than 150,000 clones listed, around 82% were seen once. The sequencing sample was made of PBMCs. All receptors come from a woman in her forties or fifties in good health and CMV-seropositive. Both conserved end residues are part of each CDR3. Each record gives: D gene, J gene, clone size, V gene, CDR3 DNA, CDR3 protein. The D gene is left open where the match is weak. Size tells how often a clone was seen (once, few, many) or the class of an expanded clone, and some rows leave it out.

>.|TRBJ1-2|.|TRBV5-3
TGTGCCAGAAGCTCGGTCAAACAGGGTGACAACTATGGCTACACCTTC
CARSSVKQGDNYGYTF
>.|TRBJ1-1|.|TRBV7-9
TGTTCCAGCAGCATATGGTCAGGAGAAGCTTTCTTT
CSSSIWSGEAFF
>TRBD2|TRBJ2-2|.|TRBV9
TGTGCCAGCAGCGTAGAACTAGCGGGGGGCCCCGGCACCGGGGAGCTGTTTTTT
CASSVELAGGPGTGELFF
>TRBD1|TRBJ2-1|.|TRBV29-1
TGCAGCGGGGCAGGGGGCTACAATGAGCAGTTCTTC
CSGAGGYNEQFF
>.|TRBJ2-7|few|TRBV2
TGTGCCGCACTACCCGCCGCGGGGTACGAGCAGTACTTC
CAALPAAGYEQYF
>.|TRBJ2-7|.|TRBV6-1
TGTGCCACCGGCACAGTTTACTACGAGCAGTACTTC
CATGTVYYEQYF
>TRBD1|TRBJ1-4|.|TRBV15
TGTGCCACCAGTGGGACAGTAAAAGAAAAACTGTTTTTT
CATSGTVKEKLFF
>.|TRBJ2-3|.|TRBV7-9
TGTGCCAGCAGCCCCGGAACGATCGCGGGCACAGATACGCAGTATTTT
CASSPGTIAGTDTQYF
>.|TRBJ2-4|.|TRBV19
TGTGCCAGTAGTGTTGGACAGCTGATTAACATTCAGTACTTC
CASSVGQLINIQYF
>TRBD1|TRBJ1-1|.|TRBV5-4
TGTGCCAGTGGACAGGACACTGAAGCTTTCTTT
CASGQDTEAFF
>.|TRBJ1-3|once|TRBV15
TGTGCCACCAGCAGGGATAACAGGGCTTCTGGAAACACCATATATTTT
CATSRDNRASGNTIYF
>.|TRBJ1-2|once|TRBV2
TGTGCCAGCAGTCCCGGGACAACCTGGGGCGGCTACACCTTC
CASSPGTTWGGYTF
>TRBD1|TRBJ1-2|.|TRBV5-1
TGCGCCAGCAGCTCTCGGACAGGGGGCGCCCCGTCATATGGCTACACCTTC
CASSSRTGGAPSYGYTF
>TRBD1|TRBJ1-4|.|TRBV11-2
TGTGCCAGCAGCTTAGGTCCGGACAGGGTTAGGAGGGAAAAACTGTTTTTT
CASSLGPDRVRREKLFF
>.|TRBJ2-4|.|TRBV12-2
TGTGCAAGTCGCTTAGGAAGAACGGAAAACATTCAGTACTTC
CASRLGRTENIQYF
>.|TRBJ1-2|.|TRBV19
TGTGCCAGTGATTTCGGGGGACGTTATGGCTACACCTTC
CASDFGGRYGYTF
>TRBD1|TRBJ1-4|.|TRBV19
TGTGCCAGTAGTATGTGGGGACAGCCTAATGAAAAACTGTTTTTT
CASSMWGQPNEKLFF
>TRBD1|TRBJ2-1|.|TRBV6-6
TGTGCCAGCAGTTTCCAACAGGGGGCGTTAAATGAGCAGTTCTTC
CASSFQQGALNEQFF
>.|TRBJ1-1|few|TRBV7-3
TGTGCCAGCAAGAGGGTGGGAGAGAACACTGAAGCTTTCTTT
CASKRVGENTEAFF
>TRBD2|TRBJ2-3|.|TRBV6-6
TGTGCCAGCCTAAACGGGGGGGGCACAGATACGCAGTATTTT
CASLNGGGTDTQYF
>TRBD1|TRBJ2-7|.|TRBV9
TGTGCCAGCAGCCCTCGGACAGGGTCCCTCTCCTACGAGCAGTACTTC
CASSPRTGSLSYEQYF
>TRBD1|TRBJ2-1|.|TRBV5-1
TGCGCCAGCAGCTTGGGGTTCGCCGGGACAGCCTACAATGAGCAGTTCTTC
CASSLGFAGTAYNEQFF
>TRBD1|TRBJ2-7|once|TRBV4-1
TGCGCCAGCAGCCAGCTAGGACAGGGCGGAGAGCAGTACTTC
CASSQLGQGGEQYF
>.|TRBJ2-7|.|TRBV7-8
TGTGCCAGCAGCCCGTTTAGGGGGACGGACCCGTCCTACGAGCAGTACTTC
CASSPFRGTDPSYEQYF
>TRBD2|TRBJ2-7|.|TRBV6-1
TGTGCCAGCAGTGAAACTCCTAGCGGGGGGAAGAGATACGAGCAGTACTTC
CASSETPSGGKRYEQYF
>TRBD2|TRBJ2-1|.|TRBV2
TGTGCCAGCAGGGGGGGGGTGCACAATGAGCAGTTCTTC
CASRGGVHNEQFF
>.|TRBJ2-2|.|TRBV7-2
TGTGCCAGCAGCCGGTCCGGGGAAACCGGGGAGCTGTTTTTT
CASSRSGETGELFF
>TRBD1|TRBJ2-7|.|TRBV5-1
TGCGCCAGCAGCTGGGGACAGGGGAATAGCGAGCAGTACTTC
CASSWGQGNSEQYF
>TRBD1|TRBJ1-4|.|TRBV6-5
TGTGCCAGCAGTCGTGGGACAGGAAATGAAAAACTGTTTTTT
CASSRGTGNEKLFF
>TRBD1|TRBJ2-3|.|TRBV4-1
TGCGCCAGCAGCCAGCTCGACAGGGGGCAGGTCACAGATACGCAGTATTTT
CASSQLDRGQVTDTQYF
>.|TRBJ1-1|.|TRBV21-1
TGTGCCAGCAGCAAAAATGTAACGGGACACATGAACACTGAAGCTTTCTTT
CASSKNVTGHMNTEAFF
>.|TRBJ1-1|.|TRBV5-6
TGTGCCAGCAGCCCTGACAGGTTATGGGGAAACACTGAAGCTTTCTTT
CASSPDRLWGNTEAFF
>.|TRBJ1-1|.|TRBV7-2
TGTGCCAGCAGCTTAAAGCAGGGCGAGAACACTGAAGCTTTCTTT
CASSLKQGENTEAFF
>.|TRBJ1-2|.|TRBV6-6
TGTGCCAGCAGTTACGGCAGGGACTATGGCTACACCTTC
CASSYGRDYGYTF
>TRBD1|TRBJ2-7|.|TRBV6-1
TGTGCCAGCAGTGAAGTAGTTTTACAGGGGCGGGAGCAGTACTTC
CASSEVVLQGREQYF
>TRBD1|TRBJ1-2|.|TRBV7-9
TGTGCCAGCAGCGCTCCGGGACAGGGAGGCTATGGCTACACCTTC
CASSAPGQGGYGYTF
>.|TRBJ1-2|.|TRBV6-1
TGTGCCAGCAGTAACACAGGACCAGGGGGCTACACCTTC
CASSNTGPGGYTF
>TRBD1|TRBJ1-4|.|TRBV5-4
TGTGCCAGCAGTTCGGTAGGGGGCGCCGAAAAACTGTTTTTT
CASSSVGGAEKLFF
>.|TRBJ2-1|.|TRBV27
TGTGCCAGCAGTTTATCGGTGGCAACGGAGCAGTTCTTC
CASSLSVATEQFF
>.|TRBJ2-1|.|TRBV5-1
TGCGCCAGCAGCCGGGGCGGGGTTTACTACAATGAGCAGTTCTTC
CASSRGGVYYNEQFF
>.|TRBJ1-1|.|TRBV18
TGTGCCAGCTCGCCCGTTCCGGGACTTTTGAACACTGAAGCTTTCTTT
CASSPVPGLLNTEAFF
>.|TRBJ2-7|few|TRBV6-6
TGTGCCAGCAGTTACTCGGAGGTTCGCTACGAGCAGTACTTC
CASSYSEVRYEQYF
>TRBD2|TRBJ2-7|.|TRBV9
TGTGCCAGCAGCGTTACTAGCGACCGGGGGGAGCAGTACTTC
CASSVTSDRGEQYF
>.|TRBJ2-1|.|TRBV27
TGTGCCAGCAGCCCTTGGCCCTACAATGAGCAGTTCTTC
CASSPWPYNEQFF
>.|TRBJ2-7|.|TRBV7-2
TGTGCCAGCAGCTTAAACCAGGGTTTCTACGAGCAGTACTTC
CASSLNQGFYEQYF
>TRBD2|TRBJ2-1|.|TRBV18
TGTGCCAGCTCACCACCGGGCCGGGGGGGCCGTGAGCAGTTCTTC
CASSPPGRGGREQFF
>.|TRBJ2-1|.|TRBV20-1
TGCAGTGCTGCCCCGACTGGTGAGCAGTTCTTC
CSAAPTGEQFF
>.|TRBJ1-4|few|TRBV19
TGTGCCAGTCGGAGTGAAAAACTGTTTTTT
CASRSEKLFF
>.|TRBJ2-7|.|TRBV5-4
TGTGCCAGCAGCCCGTCGGGAGGGGGCACCTACGAGCAGTACTTC
CASSPSGGGTYEQYF
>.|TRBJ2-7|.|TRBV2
TGTGCCAGCAGTGAACAACAGGGCGCCTACGAGCAGTACTTC
CASSEQQGAYEQYF
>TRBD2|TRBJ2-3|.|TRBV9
TGTGCCAGCAGCGCCCACTCTAGTGCGGGGGGTGGCGTTAATACGCAGTATTTT
CASSAHSSAGGGVNTQYF
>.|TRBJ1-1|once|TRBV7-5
TGTGCCAGAAGACCTCACAGGGGTGCTTTCTTT
CARRPHRGAFF
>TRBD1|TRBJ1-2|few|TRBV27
TGTGCCAGCAGTAGACAGGGGAAGTATGGCTACACCTTC
CASSRQGKYGYTF
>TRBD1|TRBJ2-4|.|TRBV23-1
TGCGCCAGCAGTCAATCTCGATTGGCGGTGACAGGGTTTCTTTCTCCCAAAAACATTCAGTACTTC
CASSQSRLAVTGFLSPKNIQYF
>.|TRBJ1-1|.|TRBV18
TGTGCCAGCTCAACCCGAGAGGGAGGGACTGAAGCTTTCTTT
CASSTREGGTEAFF
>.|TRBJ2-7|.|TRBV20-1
TGCAGTGCTCCGGACAGTTACGAGCAGTACTTC
CSAPDSYEQYF
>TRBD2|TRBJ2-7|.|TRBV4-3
TGCGCCAGCAGCCAAGAGGCAGGGCGGGGGTCGGAGCAGTACTTC
CASSQEAGRGSEQYF
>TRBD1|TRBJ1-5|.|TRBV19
TGTGCCAGTAGTATGGACAGGGGGTCGCATCAGCCCCAGCATTTT
CASSMDRGSHQPQHF
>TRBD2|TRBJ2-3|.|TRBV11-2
TGTGTCAGCAGCTTAGAGGCTAGCGGTGCAGATACGCAGTATTTT
CVSSLEASGADTQYF
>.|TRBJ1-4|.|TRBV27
TGTGCCAGCAAGAGACAGGTTAATGAAAAACTGTTTTTT
CASKRQVNEKLFF